The 22 T cell receptor beta chains given below trace back to one sample, sequenced in a study of control samples from healthy donors and cancer patients. Profiled with immunoSEQ multiplex PCR; TCRdb holds only in-frame clones, not every one. Of 85,000 to 90,000 clones listed, 86% are singletons. Input material: blood. The receptors were sampled from a man aged 30-40 years in good health.

The chain uses TRBV5-6 and TRBJ2-1; TRBD2 matches at 10 bases. The CDR3 is 14 amino acids. Trimming cost V 3 bases and J 7 bases; bases outside gene matches: 4. The germline V gene encodes CDR1 SGHDT and CDR2 YYEEEE. This CDR3 reads CASSWSSGGNEQFF. CDR3 nucleotides: TGTGCCAGCAGCTGGTCTAGCGGGGGTAATGAGCAGTTCTTC.

The chain uses TRBV19 and TRBJ2-3, with a weak D call TRBD1 (6 bases). Deletions cut 3 bases from V and 2 bases from J, with 12 bases between. Per the germline V gene, CDR1 is LNHDA and CDR2 is SQIVND (reference sequence). This CDR3 has 15 amino acids. CDR3 loop: CASSITGIFTDTQYF. In nucleotides, the CDR3 is TGTGCCAGTAGTATTACAGGGATTTTCACAGATACGCAGTATTTT.

This chain joins TRBV7-9 and TRBJ1-5; possibly TRBD1 for D (5 bases). Germline lookup yields CDR1 SEHNR and CDR2 FQNEAQ (reference sequence). Deletions cut 1 base from V and 4 bases from J, with 14 bases between. This CDR3 comprises 16 residues. The CDR3 DNA follows: TGTGCCAGCAGCTTAGGAATCGCAGGGTTAAATCAGCCCCAGCATTTT. Translation gives CASSLGIAGLNQPQHF.

This chain connects TRBV9 to TRBJ1-1; D remains ambiguous. Looked up from germline, CDR1 is SGDLS and CDR2 is YYNGEE. The CDR3 is made up of 13 amino acids. V was trimmed by 5 bases and J by 0 bases, leaving 8 bases between them. This CDR3 reads CASRRRLNTEAFF. The CDR3 region has the DNA TGTGCCAGCAGAAGAAGGTTGAACACTGAAGCTTTCTTT. Using reference TRBV9 and TRBJ1-1 for the parts outside the CDR3, the full variable domain is DSGVTQTPKHLITATGQRVTLRCSPRSGDLSVYWYQQSLDQGLQFLIQYYNGEERAKGNILERFSAQQFPDLHSELNLSSLELGDSALYFCASRRRLNTEAFFGQGTRLTVV.

The chain carries TRBV13 and TRBJ2-2, with 8 bases that match TRBD1. Looked up from germline, CDR1 is PRHDT and CDR2 is FYEKMQ (reference sequence). The CDR3 runs to 17 residues. J was trimmed by 3 bases and V by 0 bases; bases with no gene match: 6. CDR3: CASSLGNQGADTGELFF. In DNA, the CDR3 is TGTGCCAGCAGCTTAGGCAACCAGGGGGCGGACACCGGGGAGCTGTTTTTT.

The CDR3 coding sequence is TGTGCCAGCAGTTACTCGATCGGAACTAATCAGCCCCAGCATTTT. Encoded protein: CASSYSIGTNQPQHF. The V and J genes are TRBV6-2 or TRBV6-3 and TRBJ1-5; D is uncertain. Trimming stripped 0 bases from V and 4 bases from J, with 10 bases between. The V gene's germline CDR1 is MNHEY and CDR2 SVGEGT. The CDR3 totals 15 residues.

V and J are TRBV12-5 and TRBJ2-1; unclear D gene. This CDR3 contains 10 residues. CDR1 is LGHNT and CDR2 is FRNRAP in the germline V gene. V gave up 6 bases and J gave up 7 bases, with 4 bases separating them. The CDR3 nucleotides read TGTGCTAGTGGGGGTAATGAGCAGTTCTTC. It yields the protein CASGGNEQFF.

The chain is built from TRBV12-5 and TRBJ1-1, with a tentative D call TRBD1 (5 bases). CDR3 length: 14 residues. Trimming removed 0 bases from V and 5 bases from J, with 10 bases in between. Germline loops: CDR1 LGHNT, CDR2 FRNRAP. The chain's CDR3 is CASGLVGGETEAFF. The CDR3, as DNA: TGTGCTAGTGGTTTGGTGGGAGGGGAAACTGAAGCTTTCTTT.

The V gene is TRBV3-1 (or the pseudogene TRBV3-2), the J gene TRBJ2-4; the match to TRBD1 covers 9 bases. Germline assignment: CDR1 LGHDT and CDR2 YNNKEL (reference sequence). The CDR3 consists of 15 residues. The J segment lost 8 bases and the V segment lost 0 bases, leaving 5 bases of the junction unmatched. The CDR3 bases are TGTGCCAGCAGCCAAGAGAGACAGGGGGGGGACATTCAGTACTTC. Residues: CASSQERQGGDIQYF.

This clone was counted between two and nine times. This chain joins TRBV14 and TRBJ2-1, with D maybe TRBD2 (6 bases). CDR3 length: 16 amino acids. CDR1 and CDR2 from the germline V gene are SGHDN and FVKESK. V dropped 7 bases and J dropped 2 bases, with 18 bases sitting between them. The DNA of the CDR3 is TGTGCCAGCAACCCCACGGAGGGGCGGACCTACAATGAGCAGTTCTTC. As protein: CASNPTEGRTYNEQFF.

The rearrangement links TRBV7-3 to TRBJ2-1; 8 nucleotides match TRBD2. CDR3 size: 17 residues. After removal of 0 bases from V and 0 bases from J, the junction contained 4 bases not matched to a gene. Germline CDR1 is SGHTA and CDR2 is FQGTGA. The CDR3 DNA sequence: TGTGCCAGCAGCTTAACTCCCAGCGGGAGCTCCTACAATGAGCAGTTCTTC. This sequence encodes CASSLTPSGSSYNEQFF.

The rearrangement uses TRBV9 and TRBJ2-7; tentatively, D is TRBD1 (5 bases). Germline lookup yields CDR1 SGDLS and CDR2 YYNGEE. This CDR3 has 16 amino acids. V lost 0 bases and J 0 bases, leaving 13 bases between the germline ends. The CDR3 bases are TGTGCCAGCAGCGTAGCGCAGGGTTCCAGCTCCTACGAGCAGTACTTC. Its protein product is CASSVAQGSSSYEQYF. The variable domain in full, completed from reference TRBV9 and TRBJ2-7, reads DSGVTQTPKHLITATGQRVTLRCSPRSGDLSVYWYQQSLDQGLQFLIQYYNGEERAKGNILERFSAQQFPDLHSELNLSSLELGDSALYFCASSVAQGSSSYEQYFGPGTRLTVT.

V is TRBV19 and J is TRBJ1-1; D call uncertain. The CDR3 is 15 amino acids. The germline CDR1 and CDR2 sequences are LNHDA and SQIVND (reference sequence). V was clipped by 3 bases and J by 1 base, with 12 bases between them. The DNA of the CDR3 is TGTGCCAGTAGTATGTTAGGGATTCCGAACACTGAAGCTTTCTTT. It encodes CASSMLGIPNTEAFF.

V usage is TRBV6-1 and J usage is TRBJ2-3; 10 bases agree with TRBD1. CDR3 length: 15 amino acids. CDR1 MNHNS and CDR2 SASEGT come from the germline V gene. With V trimmed by 0 bases and J by 4 bases, 1 base remained unmatched. The chain's CDR3 is CASSEAGQGPDTQYF. The CDR3 DNA is TGTGCCAGCAGTGAAGCGGGACAGGGGCCAGATACGCAGTATTTT.

This chain connects TRBV24-1 to TRBJ1-2; 7 bases map to TRBD1. The germline CDR1 and CDR2 sequences are KGHDR and SFDVKD. The junction had 5 bases not matched to a gene; V was cut back by 4 bases and J by 4 bases. CDR3 length: 14 residues. The CDR3 region has the DNA TGTGCCACCAGTGAGGCGGGGACAGCCTATGGCTACACCTTC. Translating it yields CATSEAGTAYGYTF.

The CDR3 reads CASSPGGTATNEKLFF. CDR3 nucleotide sequence: TGCGCCAGCAGCCCTGGGGGAACTGCAACTAATGAAAAACTGTTTTTT. The genes are TRBV5-1 and TRBJ1-4, with a weak D call TRBD1 (5 bases). Germline CDR1 SGHRS, CDR2 YFSETQ. This CDR3 has 16 residues. With 4 bases removed from V and 0 bases from J, the gap between germline ends came to 13 bases. Complete variable domain (other parts from reference TRBV5-1 and TRBJ1-4): KAGVTQTPRYLIKTRGQQVTLSCSPISGHRSVSWYQQTPGQGLQFLFEYFSETQRNKGNFPGRFSGRQFSNSRSEMNVSTLELGDSALYLCASSPGGTATNEKLFFGSGTQLSVL.

The chain recombines TRBV9 with TRBJ1-1; 9 positions match TRBD1. The CDR3 consists of 14 residues. CDR1 is SGDLS, CDR2 YYNGEE, per germline. V gave up 4 bases and J gave up 5 bases; unmatched junction bases: 6. CDR3 residues: CASSLGQGSTEAFF. The CDR3 bases are TGTGCCAGCAGCTTGGGACAGGGATCTACTGAAGCTTTCTTT.

CDR3 in amino acids: CASSYSVNTEAFF. CDR3 DNA sequence: TGTGCCAGCAGTTACTCGGTGAACACTGAAGCTTTCTTT. V usage is TRBV6-5 and J usage is TRBJ1-1; the D is unclear. Trimming took off 0 bases at V and 0 bases at J, with 2 bases between the two ends. The CDR3 contains 13 residues. Germline assignment: CDR1 MNHEY and CDR2 SVGAGI.

CDR3 coding DNA: TGTGCCATCAGCCCCCAGGGGGGAGTAGTGGATGAGCAGTTCTTC. Its translation: CAISPQGGVVDEQFF. The V and J genes are TRBV10-3 and TRBJ2-1, with a possible D match to TRBD1 (7 bases). Germline CDR1 and CDR2: ENHRY and SYGVKD. The CDR3 loop spans 15 amino acids. Between the trimmed V and J ends, which lost 6 bases and 8 bases, there was a span of 20 bases.

The chain carries TRBV9 and TRBJ2-5; 7 bases are a match to TRBD2. From germline, CDR1 is SGDLS and CDR2 YYNGEE. With V trimmed by 3 bases and J by 1 base, 3 bases remained unmatched. The CDR3 loop spans 14 amino acids. In DNA, the CDR3 is TGTGCCAGCAGCGCGGGGGGTCTCCAAGAGACCCAGTACTTC. This encodes CASSAGGLQETQYF.

The chain recombines TRBV3-1 (or the pseudogene TRBV3-2) with TRBJ1-1, with 9 bases identical to TRBD1. Germline V gene data show CDR1 as LGHDT and CDR2 as YNNKEL (reference sequence). This CDR3 spans 12 amino acids. V gave up 5 bases and J gave up 11 bases; unmatched junction bases: 6. The CDR3 reads CASSTQGARAFF. CDR3 sequence (DNA): TGTGCCAGCAGCACACAGGGGGCGCGGGCTTTCTTT.

J is TRBJ1-5 and V is TRBV2; 7 nucleotides line up with TRBD1. The CDR3 has 15 amino acids. Germline CDR1 is SNHLY and CDR2 is FYNNEI. V gave up 0 bases and J gave up 5 bases; unmatched junction bases: 4. CDR3 sequence reads: CASSEARTGDQPQHF. CDR3 sequence (DNA): TGTGCCAGCAGTGAAGCGCGTACAGGGGATCAGCCCCAGCATTTT.